Each of the 25 T cell receptor beta chains below was sequenced from the same sample in a study of shared clonotypes between healthy human individuals. Naive CD8 cells comprised CD45RO-negative, CCR7-positively selected cells, excluding terminally differentiated effector memory CD45RA+ cells. The protocol was immunoSEQ multiplex PCR, while the TCRdb copy is restricted to in-frame clones and leaves out a portion. This sample has 450,000 to 700,000 clones; over 95% occur once, and the top ten carry about 0.11%. Specimen: naive CD8+ T cells sorted from blood. These receptors were taken from a woman in her twenties or thirties in good health.

The chain uses TRBV30 and TRBJ2-7; 11 nucleotides line up with TRBD2. CDR1 is GTSNPN, CDR2 SVGIG, per germline (reference sequence). The CDR3 covers 15 residues. The V segment lost 5 bases and the J segment 1 base; nucleotides outside the gene matches: 7. In nucleotides, the CDR3 is TGTGCCTGGGTTCCTGGACTAGCGGGTTCCTACGAGCAGTACTTC. Encoded protein: CAWVPGLAGSYEQYF.

J is TRBJ1-1 and V is TRBV27, with unresolved D. The germline V gene has CDR1 MNHEY and CDR2 SMNVEV (reference sequence). The CDR3 spans 13 residues. The V and J ends lost 1 base and 4 bases respectively, with 7 bases between them. DNA for the CDR3: TGTGCCAGCAGTTTATTGTGGGGCACTGAAGCTTTCTTT. Translated, it gives CASSLLWGTEAFF.

Worth noting for this clone: Other DNA variants within this sample encode the same CDR3. CDR3 region: CASSLSGGNTEAFF. CDR3 nucleotides: TGTGCCAGCAGTTTATCGGGAGGGAACACTGAAGCTTTCTTT. The chain links TRBV27 to TRBJ1-1; D uncertain. Germline values: CDR1 MNHEY, CDR2 SMNVEV (reference sequence). The CDR3 loop spans 14 amino acids. V shed 0 bases and J shed 1 base, with 6 bases lying between them.

The V and J genes are TRBV10-3 and TRBJ1-1; 12 bases align to TRBD1. V lost 5 bases to trimming and J lost 0 bases; unmatched junction nucleotides: 7. Germline assignment: CDR1 ENHRY and CDR2 SYGVKD. The CDR3 runs to 17 residues. CDR3 protein: CAISIGTGGHLNTEAFF. CDR3 sequence (DNA): TGTGCCATCAGTATTGGGACAGGGGGCCACCTGAACACTGAAGCTTTCTTT.

A note on this clone: Different DNA sequences within this sample yield the same CDR3. The rearrangement joins TRBV6-5 to TRBJ2-7, with 7 bases that match TRBD2. The V gene end was trimmed by 0 bases and the J gene end by 7 bases; junction bases not matched to a gene: 12. From germline, CDR1 is MNHEY and CDR2 SVGAGI. The CDR3 covers 16 residues. CDR3 in DNA: TGTGCCAGCAGTTACTCGACCGGGACGGGGGGTTGGGAGCAGTACTTC. Protein product: CASSYSTGTGGWEQYF.

This chain joins TRBV5-6 and TRBJ2-1; 11 bases fit TRBD2. The V and J ends lost 4 bases and 4 bases, in that order; junction bases with no gene match: 13. The CDR3 has 18 residues. Germline V lookup: CDR1 SGHDT, CDR2 YYEEEE. The CDR3: CASSGGLAARSRYNEQFF. CDR3 nucleotides: TGTGCCAGCAGCGGGGGACTAGCGGCCCGTTCGAGGTACAATGAGCAGTTCTTC. Full variable domain (outside the CDR3, taken from reference TRBV5-6 and TRBJ2-1): DAGVTQSPTHLIKTRGQQVTLRCSPKSGHDTVSWYQQALGQGPQFIFQYYEEEERQRGNFPDRFSGHQFPNYSSELNVNALLLGDSALYLCASSGGLAARSRYNEQFFGPGTRLTVL.

This clone was recorded once. The chain links TRBV27 to TRBJ2-5, with D tentatively TRBD2 (6 bases). The CDR3 is 13 residues long. The V gene's germline CDR1 is MNHEY and CDR2 SMNVEV (reference sequence). Trimming removed 10 bases from V and 4 bases from J, with 16 bases in between. CDR3 DNA: TGTGCCACCAAGGGCGGGACGGGAGAGACCCAGTACTTC. This sequence encodes CATKGGTGETQYF.

There are a few counts of this clone. A read error may produce the germline difference seen at one junction end. The chain couples TRBV20-1 to TRBJ2-4; the D is unclear. CDR1 is DFQATT and CDR2 is SNEGSKA in the germline V gene (reference sequence). The CDR3 totals 8 residues. The CDR3 spells CSARDSFF. The DNA of the CDR3 is TGCAGTGCTAGAGATTCCTTCTTC.

This rearrangement joins TRBV9 to TRBJ2-1; D not certain. The CDR3 is 13 residues long. The V end lost 5 bases, the J end lost 9 bases, and 15 bases lay between the germline ends. Germline values: CDR1 SGDLS, CDR2 YYNGEE. DNA for the CDR3: TGTGCCAGCAGGGCCCAAGGTGGCGGTGAGCAGTTCTTC. Translating it yields CASRAQGGGEQFF.

The rearrangement joins TRBV9 to TRBJ2-1; D unclear. The CDR3 runs to 12 residues. Between the trimmed V and J ends, which lost 3 bases and 8 bases, there was a span of 9 bases. From germline, CDR1 is SGDLS and CDR2 YYNGEE. The CDR3 region is CASSGSSDEQFF. For the CDR3, the DNA is TGTGCCAGCAGCGGGAGTTCCGATGAGCAGTTCTTC.

The chain joins TRBV19 to TRBJ2-1; 8 bases agree with TRBD2. The CDR3 is made up of 16 amino acids. Germline V lookup: CDR1 LNHDA, CDR2 SQIVND (reference sequence). V lost 0 bases, J lost 5 bases, and 6 bases stayed unmatched. CDR3 DNA: TGTGCCAGTAGTATAGATTGGGCGGGGGGAAACAATGAGCAGTTCTTC. Translated: CASSIDWAGGNNEQFF.

The V call is TRBV4-1, the J call TRBJ2-7; D tentatively fits TRBD1 or TRBD2 (5 bases each). The V end lost 3 bases, the J end lost 9 bases, and 18 bases lay between the germline ends. The CDR3 has 14 amino acids. The germline V gene has CDR1 MGHRA and CDR2 YSYEKL. The CDR3 here is CASSHGTETPPQYF. CDR3 bases: TGCGCCAGCAGCCACGGGACCGAAACTCCCCCGCAGTACTTC.

V is TRBV27 and J is TRBJ2-1; 8 positions agree with TRBD2. Germline V CDR1 and CDR2: MNHEY, SMNVEV (reference sequence). V gave up 4 bases and J gave up 10 bases; unmatched junction bases: 6. This CDR3 comprises 13 residues. The CDR3 region is CASSSGLAGEQFF. The DNA of the CDR3 is TGTGCCAGCAGTTCCGGACTAGCTGGGGAGCAGTTCTTC.

The chain is built from TRBV28 and TRBJ1-2; TRBD1 aligns across 9 bases. This CDR3 has 15 residues. V shed 2 bases, J shed 7 bases, and the junction held 8 bases outside the gene matches. The germline V gene encodes CDR1 MDHEN and CDR2 SYDVKM. This CDR3 is CASSLVPQGAAGYTF. Written as DNA, the CDR3 is TGTGCCAGCAGTTTAGTCCCACAGGGGGCGGCTGGCTACACCTTC.

The chain has TRBV15 and TRBJ2-1; the D call may be TRBD1 or TRBD2 (5 bases each). Germline V lookup: CDR1 LNHNV, CDR2 YYDKDF (reference sequence). Trimming took 0 bases from V and 5 from J, leaving 11 bases between them. The CDR3 is 15 residues long. The CDR3, as DNA: TGTGCCACCAGCAGAGATGAGAGGGGCGACAATGAGCAGTTCTTC. This encodes CATSRDERGDNEQFF.

The V and J genes are TRBV28 and TRBJ1-2; no firm D call. The germline V and J ends were trimmed by 6 bases and 2 bases, with 10 bases remaining between them. Germline V gives CDR1 MDHEN, CDR2 SYDVKM. The CDR3 has 13 amino acids. This chain's CDR3 is CASRGNGNYGYTF. CDR3 bases: TGTGCCAGCAGGGGGAATGGGAACTATGGCTACACCTTC.

This rearrangement joins TRBV11-2 to TRBJ2-7; D might be TRBD2 (6 bases). Germline CDR1 is SGHAT and CDR2 is FQNNGV. Trimming cost V 3 bases and J 4 bases, with 16 bases left between them. The CDR3 has 15 residues. CDR3 nucleotides: TGTGCCAGCAGCTTTTCTGGGGGAGGAGGGTACGAGCAGTACTTC. Encoded protein: CASSFSGGGGYEQYF.

The gene calls are TRBV15 and TRBJ2-5; maybe TRBD1 (6 bases). The CDR3 is 13 amino acids. Germline V lookup: CDR1 LNHNV, CDR2 YYDKDF (reference sequence). Trimming removed 4 bases at V and 5 bases at J, with 11 bases between. CDR3 in DNA: TGTGCCACCAGCAACGGACAGTGGGAGACCCAGTACTTC. Translated, it gives CATSNGQWETQYF. The full variable domain, with the rest looked up from reference TRBV15 and TRBJ2-5, is DAMVIQNPRYQVTQFGKPVTLSCSQTLNHNVMYWYQQKSSQAPKLLFHYYDKDFNNEADTPDNFQSRRPNTSFCFLDIRSPGLGDTAMYLCATSNGQWETQYFGPGTRLLVL.

This chain joins TRBV7-9 and TRBJ2-1; D perhaps matches TRBD1 (6 bases). Germline V gene data show CDR1 as SEHNR and CDR2 as FQNEAQ (reference sequence). Trimming stripped 1 base from V and 4 bases from J, with 17 bases between. The CDR3 is 17 residues long. The CDR3 DNA reads as TGTGCCAGCAGCTTAGGTGTCCGGACAGCCTCTTACAATGAGCAGTTCTTC. Encoded protein: CASSLGVRTASYNEQFF.

The chain employs TRBV4-1 and TRBJ2-1; D is ambiguous. CDR1 and CDR2 from the germline V gene are MGHRA and YSYEKL. The CDR3 is 14 residues long. V shed 1 base and J shed 4 bases, with 8 bases lying between them. The CDR3 protein is CASSQGNPYNEQFF. The CDR3 region has the DNA TGCGCCAGCAGCCAAGGTAATCCATACAATGAGCAGTTCTTC.

The chain uses TRBV11-3 and TRBJ2-7; no firm D call. Germline V gene lookup returns CDR1 SGHNT and CDR2 YENEEA. Trimming removed 5 bases from V and 7 bases from J, with 15 bases in between. The CDR3 length is 13 residues. The DNA of the CDR3 is TGTGCCAGCAGCCAAAGCCCCTTTGAGGAGCAGTACTTC. This sequence encodes CASSQSPFEEQYF.

The chain employs TRBV19 and TRBJ2-7; no clear D gene. Looked up from germline, CDR1 is LNHDA and CDR2 is SQIVND (reference sequence). Trimming removed 3 bases from V and 4 bases from J, with 7 bases in between. The CDR3 sequence is 12 residues long. CDR3 DNA sequence: TGTGCCAGTAGTATGCTCGGATACGAGCAGTACTTC. This translates into CASSMLGYEQYF.

The chain combines TRBV19 with TRBJ2-1, with TRBD2 matching 7 bases. In germline, CDR1 is LNHDA, CDR2 SQIVND (reference sequence). V lost 2 bases and J lost 0; bases outside the gene matches: 1. The CDR3 runs 15 residues. The DNA for the CDR3 is TGTGCCAGTAGTATACGGGAGGACTCCTACAATGAGCAGTTCTTC. Its translation: CASSIREDSYNEQFF.

This clone has more than one count but fewer than ten. V gene TRBV10-3 combines with J gene TRBJ2-4, with D maybe TRBD2 (6 bases). CDR3 size: 13 residues. Germline V gene data show CDR1 as ENHRY and CDR2 as SYGVKD. V lost 3 bases, J lost 7 bases, and 10 bases lay in between. In DNA form, the CDR3 reads TGTGCCATCAGTGACGGGAGTTATAACATTCAGTACTTC. This translates into CAISDGSYNIQYF.

The table lists this clone with a count of one. The rearrangement joins TRBV4-1 to TRBJ1-3; D is ambiguous. Germline values: CDR1 MGHRA, CDR2 YSYEKL. Trimming removed 1 base at V and 0 bases at J, with 16 bases between. CDR3 length equals 18 residues. In nucleotides, the CDR3 is TGCGCCAGCAGCCAAGTTTCCTTATCACAGAACTCTGGAAACACCATATATTTT. Translated, it gives CASSQVSLSQNSGNTIYF.